The 17 T cell receptor beta chains given below trace back to one sample, sequenced in a study of CD8+ T cells in alopecia areata. The authors extracted RNA and reverse transcribed it into cDNA as the sequencing template. Measured with immunoSEQ multiplex PCR; TCRdb has only the in-frame clones, and not every one. The repertoire consists of 150,000 to 200,000 clones, with about 70% occurring once and the leading ten covering over 10%. The sample in question was CD8+ T cells sorted from blood, obtained at week 0. These receptors were obtained from a human donor with alopecia areata.

This clone was found a few times. This chain links TRBV7-2 with TRBJ2-7; 11 bases are a match to TRBD2. This CDR3 comprises 16 residues. V trimming: 1 base; J trimming: 4 bases; junction bases outside the gene matches: 6. In germline, CDR1 is SGHTA, CDR2 FQGNSA. The CDR3 loop is CASSLVVGLAGYEQYF. The CDR3 DNA follows: TGTGCCAGCAGCTTAGTTGTTGGACTAGCGGGTTACGAGCAGTACTTC.

With respect to this clone: The sample has other DNA sequences that encode this CDR3 too. The V and J genes are TRBV5-1 and TRBJ2-7; D tentatively fits TRBD1 or TRBD2 (5 bases each). CDR1 is SGHRS and CDR2 is YFSETQ in the germline V gene. Trimming removed 1 base at V and 3 bases at J, with 8 bases between. CDR3 length equals 13 residues. The CDR3, as DNA: TGCGCCAGCAGCTTGACAGGAGGCTACGAGCAGTACTTC. Protein: CASSLTGGYEQYF.

The V call is TRBV29-1, the J call TRBJ1-2; possibly TRBD1 for D (5 bases). CDR3 length: 10 residues. V was shortened by 4 bases and J by 7 bases, with 7 bases between the two germline ends. In germline, CDR1 is SQVTM, CDR2 ANQGSEA. The CDR3 protein is CSVVGGGYTF. CDR3 in DNA: TGCAGCGTTGTGGGGGGTGGCTACACCTTC.

The sample holds a few counts of this clone. The J gene is TRBJ2-1, the V gene TRBV7-9; tentative D call: TRBD1 (6 bases). Germline V gene lookup returns CDR1 SEHNR and CDR2 FQNEAQ (reference sequence). V was cut by 5 bases and J by 7 bases, with 9 bases left in between. The CDR3 has 12 amino acids. CDR3 in DNA: TGTGCCAGCAGCCTGGGGGCGAATGAGCAGTTCTTC. Translating gives CASSLGANEQFF. The full variable domain, rest sourced from reference TRBV7-9 and TRBJ2-1, is DTGVSQNPRHKITKRGQNVTFRCDPISEHNRLYWYRQTLGQGPEFLTYFQNEAQLEKSRLLSDRFSAERPKGSFSTLEIQRTEQGDSAMYLCASSLGANEQFFGPGTRLTVL.

The chain employs TRBV13 and TRBJ2-7, with TRBD2 matching over 9 bases. CDR3 length: 15 amino acids. Germline V gene data show CDR1 as PRHDT and CDR2 as FYEKMQ (reference sequence). Trimming at V came to 2 bases and at J to 12 bases, leaving 14 bases not matched to a gene. The chain's CDR3 is CASSLRGLAALGVYF. CDR3 coding DNA: TGTGCCAGCAGCTTAAGGGGACTAGCCGCCCTCGGGGTGTACTTC.

V gene TRBV30 combines with J gene TRBJ1-4, with unresolved D. Germline V gene data show CDR1 as GTSNPN and CDR2 as SVGIG (reference sequence). V lost 2 bases and J lost 7, with 11 bases in between. CDR3 size: 13 residues. The CDR3 DNA follows: TGTGCCTGGAGTATTGGTGGAGGTGAAAAACTGTTTTTT. This gives the protein CAWSIGGGEKLFF. The full variable domain, with the rest looked up from reference TRBV30 and TRBJ1-4, is SQTIHQWPATLVQPVGSPLSLECTVEGTSNPNLYWYRQAAGRGLQLLFYSVGIGQISSEVPQNLSASRPQDRQFILSSKKLLLSDSGFYLCAWSIGGGEKLFFGSGTQLSVL.

The DNA for the CDR3 is TGCGCCAGCAGCCAAGAGGGACAGGGTGTCCTTGGCTACGAGCAGTACTTC. This sequence encodes CASSQEGQGVLGYEQYF. V is TRBV4-1 and J is TRBJ2-7, with 9 positions matching TRBD1. The V and J ends lost 0 bases and 3 bases, in that order; junction bases with no gene match: 9. This CDR3 has 17 amino acids. Germline lookup yields CDR1 MGHRA and CDR2 YSYEKL.

The CDR3 here is CASSQRDRGGSGYTF. The CDR3 DNA reads as TGCGCCAGCAGCCAACGAGACAGGGGCGGCAGTGGCTACACCTTC. The V gene is TRBV4-1, the J gene TRBJ1-2, with TRBD1 matching over 8 bases. The trim removed 2 bases at V and 7 bases at J, leaving 9 bases unmatched. Germline V gives CDR1 MGHRA, CDR2 YSYEKL. The CDR3 loop spans 15 amino acids.

The chain combines TRBV11-2 with TRBJ2-7; maybe TRBD1 (6 bases). This CDR3 has 13 amino acids. Germline CDR1 and CDR2: SGHAT and FQNNGV. Trimming cost V 5 bases and J 5 bases, with 13 bases left between them. The CDR3 DNA follows: TGTGCCAGCAGCCCCAGGACAGACAACGAGCAGTACTTC. Amino acid sequence: CASSPRTDNEQYF.

This chain uses TRBV30 with TRBJ1-2, with D possibly TRBD1 on 5 matching bases. The CDR3 runs to 14 residues. Germline V CDR1 and CDR2: GTSNPN, SVGIG (reference sequence). V gave up 1 base and J gave up 2 bases, with 11 bases separating them. As DNA, the CDR3 is TGTGCCTGGAGTGAACCGGGGCTAAACTATGGCTACACCTTC. Translation: CAWSEPGLNYGYTF.

This clone was seen more than once but under ten times. V and J are TRBV27 and TRBJ1-1; D might be TRBD1 (5 bases). CDR1 is MNHEY, CDR2 SMNVEV, per germline (reference sequence). This CDR3 region has 17 residues. V dropped 5 bases and J dropped 0 bases, with 19 bases sitting between them. The CDR3 DNA sequence: TGTGCCAGCAGTCCCCAGGGAAGGGTCTTTATGAACACTGAAGCTTTCTTT. It encodes CASSPQGRVFMNTEAFF.

This clone was counted a few times. CDR3 sequence (DNA): TGTGCCAGTAGTATTGGAGGCAGGGGGCCGAATGAGCAGTTCTTC. It translates to CASSIGGRGPNEQFF. The rearrangement links TRBV19 to TRBJ2-1, with 8 bases aligning to TRBD1. The CDR3 loop spans 15 amino acids. J was trimmed by 7 bases and V by 3 bases; bases with no gene match: 8. CDR1 is LNHDA and CDR2 is SQIVND in the germline V gene (reference sequence). Filled out from reference TRBV19 and TRBJ2-1, the complete variable domain reads DGGITQSPKYLFRKEGQNVTLSCEQNLNHDAMYWYRQDPGQGLRLIYYSQIVNDFQKGDIAEGYSVSREKKESFPLTVTSAQKNPTAFYLCASSIGGRGPNEQFFGPGTRLTVL.

This clone was detected a few times. The chain carries TRBV13 and TRBJ2-3; possibly TRBD1 or TRBD2 for D (5 bases each). Germline V gives CDR1 PRHDT, CDR2 FYEKMQ (reference sequence). There are 13 residues in the CDR3. V was trimmed by 5 bases and J by 3 bases, leaving 9 bases between them. The CDR3 DNA follows: TGTGCCAGCAGCGGGACGAGGACAGATACGCAGTATTTT. Translation: CASSGTRTDTQYF.

The chain has TRBV7-8 and TRBJ2-1, with D perhaps TRBD1 or TRBD2 (5 bases each). This CDR3 is 15 amino acids long. With 5 bases removed from V and 6 bases from J, the gap between germline ends came to 17 bases. Germline V gives CDR1 SGHVS, CDR2 FQNEAQ. The CDR3 sequence: CASSLRGSGLNEQFF. The DNA for the CDR3 is TGTGCCAGCAGCCTTCGGGGTTCAGGGCTCAATGAGCAGTTCTTC.

The chain carries TRBV10-3 and TRBJ2-1, with a possible D match to TRBD1 (5 bases). Trimming left V 0 bases short and J 8 bases short, with 14 bases between. The germline gives CDR1 ENHRY, CDR2 SYGVKD. The CDR3 is made up of 15 amino acids. In nucleotides, the CDR3 is TGTGCCATCAGTGAGTCCGGCAGGGTGGTGGATGAGCAGTTCTTC. It codes for CAISESGRVVDEQFF.

The gene calls are TRBV7-8 and TRBJ2-5; 8 nucleotides match TRBD2. Germline CDR1 SGHVS, CDR2 FQNEAQ. V was pared by 0 bases and J by 1 base, with 4 bases of the junction left unmatched. This CDR3 has 16 residues. The CDR3 loop reads CASSLASGAVQETQYF. The CDR3 DNA is TGTGCCAGCAGCTTAGCTAGCGGGGCTGTCCAAGAGACCCAGTACTTC. Variable domain in full (rest from reference TRBV7-8 and TRBJ2-5): GAGVSQSPRYKVAKRGQDVALRCDPISGHVSLFWYQQALGQGPEFLTYFQNEAQLDKSGLPSDRFFAERPEGSVSTLKIQRTQQEDSAVYLCASSLASGAVQETQYFGPGTRLLVL.

The chain employs TRBV29-1 and TRBJ2-3; TRBD2 aligns across 8 bases. Trimming removed 7 bases from V and 6 bases from J; junction bases left unmatched: 15. In germline, CDR1 is SQVTM, CDR2 ANQGSEA. The CDR3 contains 15 residues. CDR3 nucleotides: TGCAGCGACACTGGGGGCGGGGGACTAGGGGATACGCAGTATTTT. Protein product: CSDTGGGGLGDTQYF.